This T cell receptor beta chain was recorded in a study of OX40 agonist ivuxolimab in advanced cancers. Study details: Dose-escalation patients suffered from hepatocellular carcinoma, melanoma, renal cell or head and neck cancer. Among those enrolled, mean age was about 63 years (range about 23 to 85) and 75% to 85% were male.

Study conclusions and caveats: CD8+ T cells (on average) carried more expanded clones than CD4+ T cells. Doses of 0.1 to 3.0 mg/kg were accompanied by clonal expansion of CD4+ and CD8+ blood T cells by week 6.

The ends lost 5 bases at V and 2 bases at J; junction bases unmatched: 9. There are 15 residues in the CDR3. Germline loops: CDR1 SGHVS, CDR2 FNYEAQ. On this clone: Its antigen remains unknown.

Generated by immunoSEQ multiplex PCR, the TCRdb table keeps only in-frame clones and is missing some. The sample holds about 46,000 clones, about 79% seen once. This sequence joins TRBV7-6 and TRBJ2-7; TRBD1 aligns across 7 bases. The specimen was CD4+ or CD8+ T cells sorted from blood, collected in a trial of the OX40 agonist ivuxolimab. The source of this sequence is an adult with an advanced solid tumor such as melanoma, head and neck, liver or kidney cancer. The CDR3 DNA reads TGTGCCAGCAGCCTGGGGACAGCGGCCCCCTACGAGCAGTACTTC. This encodes CASSLGTAAPYEQYF.